Sequencing of this T cell receptor (beta chain) was carried out in a study of T cell responses to AZD1222 COVID-19 vaccine. Of note for this clone: The antigen is undetermined.

Study conclusions and caveats: Baseline seropositivity occurred in only six AZD1222 recipients. The peak T cell response came first, and repertoires were sampled only after it. Clonal diversity may have been underestimated, and the donors were mostly white British, with more females than males.

Assay used: immunoSEQ multiplex PCR; TCRdb lists only in-frame clones, some missing. In the table there are approximately 150,000 clones, around 90% of which are singletons. Material: peripheral blood, obtained on day 0 of AZD1222 vaccination. The origin of this receptor is an adult in good health.

CDR3 in amino acids: CASSLLGAGDTQYF. In DNA, the CDR3 is TGTGCCAGCAGTCTCCTGGGAGCGGGAGATACGCAGTATTTT. The rearrangement joins TRBV27 to TRBJ2-3, with D tentatively TRBD2 (6 bases). The CDR3 totals 14 residues. CDR1 and CDR2 from the germline V gene are MNHEY and SMNVEV (reference sequence). The germline V and J ends were trimmed by 5 bases and 5 bases, with 14 bases remaining between them.